This T cell receptor beta chain was retrieved from a study of T-cell reconstitution after alpha-beta-depleted transplantation in children. As it was prepared, the TCRbeta library received unique molecular identifiers. TCRdb analysed the PCR reads with MiXCR anew, one entry per CDR3 protein. Among 600,000 to 700,000 distinct CDR3 sequences listed, about 15% were seen once. The CDR3 totals 13 residues. V lost 0 bases and J 4 bases, leaving 7 bases between the germline ends. Germline V gene data show CDR1 as DFQATT and CDR2 as SNEGSKA (reference sequence). This clonotype came up many times. The sample here was PBMCs from the stem cell graft donor, taken from the stem cell graft. The chain employs TRBV20-1 and TRBJ2-1; D is perhaps TRBD1 or TRBD2 (5 bases each). The sequence came from a human donor who donated a stem cell graft to a child with acute myeloid leukemia. The CDR3 DNA is TGCAGTGCTAGAGAGAGGGGTTACAATGAGCAGTTCTTC. Translation: CSARERGYNEQFF.